The T cell receptor beta chain described here comes from a study of T-cell reconstitution after alpha-beta-depleted transplantation in children. Per germline, CDR1 MNHEY and CDR2 SMNVEV (reference sequence). The CDR3 loop spans 12 amino acids. Using unique molecular identifiers, the investigators prepared the TCRbeta library. TCRdb recomputed calls from the PCR reads with MiXCR, one row per CDR3 protein. The profile shows hundreds of thousands of distinct CDR3 sequences, roughly 17% of them singletons. In the case of this clonotype: A read error may account for a junction end that differs from germline.

The receptor's source is a human donor who donated a stem cell graft to a child with acute myeloid leukemia. The specimen was PBMCs from the stem cell graft donor, collected from the stem cell graft. The chain recombines TRBV27 with TRBJ2-1, with D tentatively TRBD1 (6 bases). The CDR3 region is CASSFNRVEQLF. In DNA form, the CDR3 reads TGTGCCAGCAGTTTCAACAGGGTAGAGCAGCTCTTC.